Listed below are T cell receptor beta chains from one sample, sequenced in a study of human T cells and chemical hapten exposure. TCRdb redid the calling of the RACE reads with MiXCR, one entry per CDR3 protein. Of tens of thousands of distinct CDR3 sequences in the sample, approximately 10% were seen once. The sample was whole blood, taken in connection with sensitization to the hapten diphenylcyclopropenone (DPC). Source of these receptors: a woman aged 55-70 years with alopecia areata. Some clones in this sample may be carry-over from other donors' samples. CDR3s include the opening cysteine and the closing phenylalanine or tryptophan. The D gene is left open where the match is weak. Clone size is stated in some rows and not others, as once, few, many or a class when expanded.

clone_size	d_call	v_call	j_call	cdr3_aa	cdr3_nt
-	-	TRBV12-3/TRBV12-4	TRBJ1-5	CASSSYGQPQHF	TGTGCCAGCAGCTCTTACGGGCAGCCCCAGCATTTT
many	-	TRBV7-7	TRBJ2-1	CASSQQEENEQFF	TGTGCTAGCAGCCAACAGGAGGAGAATGAGCAGTTCTTC
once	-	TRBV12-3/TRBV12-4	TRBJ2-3	CASSLGEYTDTQYF	TGTGCCAGCAGTTTGGGGGAATACACAGATACGCAGTATTTT
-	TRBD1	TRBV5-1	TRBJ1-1	CASSGFGQVEAFF	TGCGCCAGCAGCGGATTCGGACAGGTCGAAGCTTTCTTT
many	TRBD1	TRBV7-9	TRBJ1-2	CASSRGQGTYGYTF	TGTGCCAGCAGTAGGGGACAGGGGACCTATGGCTACACCTTC
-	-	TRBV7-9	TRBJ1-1	CATRMGTEAFF	TGTGCCACCCGGATGGGCACTGAAGCTTTCTTT
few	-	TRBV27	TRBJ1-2	CASSLQFDYGYTF	TGTGCCAGCAGCCTGCAGTTTGACTATGGCTACACCTTC
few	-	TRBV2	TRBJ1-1	CASSHTTTGTPNTEAFF	TGTGCCAGCAGCCACACCACGACCGGGACACCGAACACTGAAGCTTTCTTT
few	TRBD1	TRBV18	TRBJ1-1	CASSSYRGETEAFF	TGTGCCAGCTCATCGTACAGGGGGGAGACTGAAGCTTTCTTT
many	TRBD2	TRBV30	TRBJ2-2	CAWRSRLGLAAFYTGELFF	TGTGCCTGGAGGTCGCGATTAGGACTAGCGGCGTTTTACACCGGGGAGCTGTTTTTT
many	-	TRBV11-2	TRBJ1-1	CASSLDWGEAFF	TGTGCCAGCAGCTTAGACTGGGGTGAAGCTTTCTTT
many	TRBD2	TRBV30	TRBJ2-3	CAWTQGLVKGYF	TGTGCCTGGACCCAAGGACTAGTAAAGGGGTATTTT
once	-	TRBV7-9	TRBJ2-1	CASSLLSFSYNEQFF	TGTGCCAGCAGCTTACTGAGTTTCTCCTACAATGAGCAGTTCTTC
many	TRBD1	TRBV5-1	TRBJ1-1	CASSSDRVITEAFF	TGCGCCAGCAGCTCGGACAGGGTCATAACTGAAGCTTTCTTT
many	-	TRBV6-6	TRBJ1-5	CASSLTGTRIHQPQHF	TGTGCCAGCAGTTTAACCGGGACAAGGATTCATCAGCCCCAGCATTTT
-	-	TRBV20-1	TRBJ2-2	CSAREGAPNTGELFF	TGCAGTGCTAGAGAGGGCGCCCCGAACACCGGGGAGCTGTTTTTT
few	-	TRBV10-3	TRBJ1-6	CATARQRDNSPLHF	TGTGCCACCGCCCGACAGAGAGATAATTCACCCCTCCACTTT
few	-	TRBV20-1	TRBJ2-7	CSANLGGPGTEQYF	TGCAGTGCCAATCTGGGGGGGCCCGGGACCGAGCAGTACTTC
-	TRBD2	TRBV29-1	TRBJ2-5	CSALTSGGAETQYF	TGCAGCGCCTTAACTAGCGGGGGGGCGGAGACCCAGTACTTC
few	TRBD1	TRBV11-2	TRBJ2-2	CASSPGTGLTGELFF	TGTGCCAGCAGCCCTGGGACAGGGCTGACCGGGGAGCTGTTTTTT
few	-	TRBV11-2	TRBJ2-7	CASSVQRDSYEQYF	TGTGCCAGCAGCGTCCAGAGGGATTCCTACGAGCAGTACTTC
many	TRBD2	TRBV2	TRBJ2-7	CASSGLAVYYEQYF	TGTGCCAGCAGCGGACTAGCGGTTTACTACGAGCAGTACTTC
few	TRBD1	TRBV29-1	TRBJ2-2	CSVSDRVNTGELFF	TGCAGCGTTTCCGACAGGGTCAACACCGGGGAGCTGTTTTTT
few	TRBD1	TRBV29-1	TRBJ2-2	CSVAGTGHGELFF	TGCAGCGTAGCCGGGACAGGGCACGGGGAGCTGTTTTTT
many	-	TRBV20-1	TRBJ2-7	CSAPRAQGAEQYF	TGCAGTGCTCCCCGGGCTCAGGGCGCCGAGCAGTACTTC
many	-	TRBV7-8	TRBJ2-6	CASSFSLTGTGANVLTF	TGTGCCAGCAGCTTCTCATTAACAGGGACTGGGGCCAACGTCCTGACTTTC
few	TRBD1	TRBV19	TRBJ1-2	CASAGRTDRVFYGYTF	TGTGCCAGTGCAGGCCGCACAGACAGGGTATTCTATGGCTACACCTTC
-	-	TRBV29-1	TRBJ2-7	CSATRTDEQYF	TGCAGCGCGACTAGAACAGACGAGCAGTACTTC
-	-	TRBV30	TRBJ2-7	CAWSDQGYEQYF	TGTGCCTGGAGTGACCAGGGCTACGAGCAGTACTTC
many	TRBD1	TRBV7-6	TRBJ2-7	CASSSRTGTSYEQYF	TGTGCCAGCAGCTCTAGGACAGGGACCTCCTACGAGCAGTACTTC
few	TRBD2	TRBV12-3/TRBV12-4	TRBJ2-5	CASSFRLAGGEETQYF	TGTGCCAGCAGTTTTCGACTAGCGGGGGGGGAAGAGACCCAGTACTTC
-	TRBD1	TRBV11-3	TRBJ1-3	CASSAGQGNQNTIYF	TGTGCCAGCAGCGCGGGACAGGGGAATCAAAACACCATATATTTT
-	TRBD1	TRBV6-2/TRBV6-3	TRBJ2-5	CASSHPDHRGTQYF	TGTGCCAGCAGTCACCCTGACCACAGGGGGACCCAGTACTTC
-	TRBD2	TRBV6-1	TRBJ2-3	CASGRGGPTDTQYF	TGTGCCAGCGGTCGCGGGGGTCCCACAGATACGCAGTATTTT